This T cell receptor beta chain was captured by sequencing in a study of early T cells in non-severe SARS-CoV-2 infection. Looking at the study overall: Chains were unpaired, as sequencing was done on bulk RNA from unsorted whole blood.

Individual cDNA molecules received unique molecular identifiers. TCRdb reanalysed the 5' RACE reads using MiXCR and keeps one entry per CDR3 protein. The repertoire has more than 55,000 distinct CDR3 sequences, roughly 13% of them found once; the top ten carry approximately 4.8%. Study-level points and caveats: Sequences matched to VDJdb favored anti-spike CD8 responses, while private and CD4 specificities were missed.

This clonotype was seen many times. Its antigen is undetermined. Sequenced input: whole blood. The sequence derives from an adult who was a healthcare worker with PCR-confirmed SARS-CoV-2 infection or an uninfected control (not recorded which).

The CDR3 reads CASSFNRGGETQYF. CDR3 in DNA: TGTGCCAGCAGCTTCAACAGGGGGGGCGAGACCCAGTACTTC. This rearrangement joins TRBV11-2 to TRBJ2-5; the D gene is possibly TRBD1 (8 bases). Trimming left V 3 bases short and J 5 bases short, with 13 bases between. CDR3 length: 14 residues. CDR1 is SGHAT and CDR2 is FQNNGV in the germline V gene.